Listed here are 18 T cell receptor beta chains from one sample, sequenced in a study of CD8+ T cells in alopecia areata (dated by TCRdb to 2017 to 2018). Receptors were amplified or captured by the immunoSEQ multiplex PCR assay. RNA was extracted from all samples and reverse transcribed into cDNA, which served as template for TCR sequencing. Here the immuneACCESS table is served through TCRdb, limited to in-frame sequences with V and J called. Missing clones are a known gap in these copies; in checked studies unresolved V genes cover under half, and the rest lacks a known reason. In all, the sample holds roughly 120,000 clones, and around 61% of those were seen once. The ten largest clones take up about 3% of the sample. Sequences were obtained from CD4+ T cells sorted from blood. The receptor set was obtained from a human donor in good health.

The chain is built from TRBV23-1 and TRBJ1-1; weak D call: TRBD1 (6 bases). TRBV23-1 is reported as an ORF; its role is uncertain. The CDR3 covers 14 residues. V gave up 2 bases and J gave up 1 base, with 8 bases separating them. DNA for the CDR3: TGCGCCAGCAGTCAACAGGGGACGAACACTGAAGCTTTCTTT. It yields the protein CASSQQGTNTEAFF.

The rearrangement links TRBV4-1 to TRBJ1-2; 8 nucleotides align to TRBD1. Germline lookup yields CDR1 MGHRA and CDR2 YSYEKL. V lost 1 base and J lost 4; bases outside the gene matches: 2. The CDR3 extends over 14 amino acids. The CDR3 protein is CASSQAGQVYGYTF. CDR3 nucleotide sequence: TGCGCCAGCAGCCAAGCGGGACAGGTCTATGGCTACACCTTC.

This clone was seen only a few times. V is TRBV10-1 and J is TRBJ1-4, with unresolved D. From germline, CDR1 is WNHNN and CDR2 SYGVQD (reference sequence). This CDR3 contains 12 residues. The V end lost 4 bases, the J end lost 8 bases, and 8 bases lay between the germline ends. The CDR3 region is CASSGGGEKLFF. The CDR3 nucleotides read TGCGCCAGCAGTGGTGGAGGAGAAAAACTGTTTTTT.

This chain links TRBV29-1 with TRBJ1-1; D not resolved. The CDR3 contains 11 residues. V lost 6 bases, J lost 5 bases, and 10 bases lay in between. CDR1 is SQVTM and CDR2 is ANQGSEA in the germline V gene. CDR3 coding DNA: TGCAGCGTGATTCGATGGACTGAAGCTTTCTTT. Its protein is CSVIRWTEAFF.

This clone showed up just once. CDR3 nucleotides: TGCGCCAGCAGCTTAATGGGGAATAGGAACACTGAAGCTTTCTTT. Translating it yields CASSLMGNRNTEAFF. This chain links TRBV5-1 with TRBJ1-1; D not certain. The CDR3 runs to 15 residues. Trimming removed 2 bases from V and 1 base from J, with 12 bases in between. CDR1 SGHRS and CDR2 YFSETQ come from the germline V gene.

The V and J genes are TRBV15 and TRBJ1-2; 7 bases match TRBD1. CDR3 length: 13 residues. Germline lookup yields CDR1 LNHNV and CDR2 YYDKDF (reference sequence). The V segment lost 8 bases and the J segment 2 bases; nucleotides outside the gene matches: 5. The CDR3 sequence is CATETGRNYGYTF. CDR3 DNA: TGTGCCACCGAGACAGGGAGGAACTATGGCTACACCTTC.

This clone was observed a few times. This chain connects TRBV10-3 to TRBJ1-1; possible D gene TRBD1, 5 bases. The CDR3 is 15 amino acids. Germline CDR1 reads ENHRY; CDR2 reads SYGVKD. The V end lost 4 bases, the J end lost 4 bases, and 16 bases lay between the germline ends. This CDR3 is CAISGRDGTSTEAFF. As DNA, the CDR3 is TGTGCCATCAGTGGGAGGGACGGGACTTCCACTGAAGCTTTCTTT.

This clone was seen more than once but under ten times. The chain carries TRBV11-1 and TRBJ2-5; TRBD2 aligns across 7 bases. This CDR3 has 14 residues. The ends lost 5 bases at V and 0 bases at J; junction bases unmatched: 3. Germline CDR1 is SGHAT and CDR2 is FQDESV (reference sequence). The CDR3 loop is CASSRAGHQETQYF. The CDR3 bases are TGTGCCAGCAGCCGAGCGGGGCACCAAGAGACCCAGTACTTC.

This clone was observed once. The chain carries TRBV29-1 and TRBJ1-2; TRBD1 matches at 10 bases. V lost 3 bases to trimming and J lost 8 bases; unmatched junction nucleotides: 12. CDR1 is SQVTM, CDR2 ANQGSEA, per germline. This CDR3 spans 15 amino acids. CDR3 sequence: CSVEVGDRGRGGYTF. For the CDR3, the DNA is TGCAGCGTTGAGGTTGGGGACAGGGGCCGAGGCGGCTACACCTTC.

This clone was counted a few times. V and J are TRBV29-1 and TRBJ2-3; 7 bases align to TRBD1. V trimming: 4 bases; J trimming: 0 bases; junction bases outside the gene matches: 4. CDR3 length: 14 residues. Germline lookup yields CDR1 SQVTM and CDR2 ANQGSEA. The CDR3 DNA reads TGCAGCGTTGCACAGGGGTCTAGCACAGATACGCAGTATTTT. Translating it yields CSVAQGSSTDTQYF.

The chain uses TRBV9 and TRBJ1-5, with D possibly matching TRBD1 (5 bases). The CDR3 consists of 14 residues. V lost 3 bases and J lost 0, with 7 bases in between. CDR1 and CDR2 (germline): SGDLS, YYNGEE. The CDR3: CASSARDSNQPQHF. The CDR3 region has the DNA TGTGCCAGCAGCGCCAGGGATAGCAATCAGCCCCAGCATTTT.

The gene calls are TRBV11-2 and TRBJ1-6; the D is unclear. The CDR3 has 16 residues. The V end was cut by 3 bases, the J end by 5 bases, with 14 bases between. Per the germline V gene, CDR1 is SGHAT and CDR2 is FQNNGV. The DNA for the CDR3 is TGTGCCAGCAGCTTTAGGTCCAGCCGAGATAATTCACCCCTCCACTTT. It encodes CASSFRSSRDNSPLHF.

This clone was seen a few times. This chain joins TRBV29-1 and TRBJ2-7; D may correspond to TRBD1 or TRBD2 (5 bases each). The CDR3 loop spans 14 amino acids. Germline V gene lookup returns CDR1 SQVTM and CDR2 ANQGSEA. Trimming shortened V by 6 bases and J by 5 bases, and 20 bases separated the two germline ends. The CDR3 is CSVAPVAGSHEQYF. CDR3 sequence (DNA): TGCAGCGTGGCCCCGGTGGCAGGGAGCCACGAGCAGTACTTC.

V and J are TRBV30 and TRBJ2-4; D is uncertain. From germline, CDR1 is GTSNPN and CDR2 SVGIG (reference sequence). V was cut by 6 bases and J by 5 bases, with 17 bases left in between. This CDR3 has 14 amino acids. The DNA of the CDR3 is TGTGCCTGCCCGAGTCCCTTTAACCAAAACATTCAGTACTTC. Translated: CACPSPFNQNIQYF.

V usage is TRBV30 and J usage is TRBJ2-7, with D perhaps matching TRBD2 (5 bases). CDR3 length: 12 residues. The V and J ends lost 2 bases and 7 bases respectively, with 12 bases between them. From germline, CDR1 is GTSNPN and CDR2 SVGIG (reference sequence). CDR3 loop: CAWSYTPGEQYF. Written as DNA, the CDR3 is TGTGCCTGGAGTTATACCCCGGGGGAGCAGTACTTC. Supplemented by reference TRBV30 and TRBJ2-7, the full variable domain reads SQTIHQWPATLVQPVGSPLSLECTVEGTSNPNLYWYRQAAGRGLQLLFYSVGIGQISSEVPQNLSASRPQDRQFILSSKKLLLSDSGFYLCAWSYTPGEQYFGPGTRLTVT.

V gene TRBV6-6 combines with J gene TRBJ2-5; 9 positions agree with TRBD2. The CDR3 extends over 14 amino acids. V was pared by 2 bases and J by 5 bases, with 3 bases of the junction left unmatched. The V gene's germline CDR1 is MNHNY and CDR2 SVGAGI (reference sequence). CDR3 sequence: CASSYGGGGETQYF. The CDR3 DNA is TGTGCCAGCAGTTACGGCGGGGGGGGTGAGACCCAGTACTTC.

The rearrangement uses TRBV15 and TRBJ2-3; D call uncertain. V was clipped by 0 bases and J by 2 bases, with 9 bases between them. Germline V lookup: CDR1 LNHNV, CDR2 YYDKDF (reference sequence). This CDR3 comprises 15 residues. CDR3 coding DNA: TGTGCCACCAGCAGAGATCACCGGTACACAGATACGCAGTATTTT. It specifies CATSRDHRYTDTQYF.

The chain has TRBV30 and TRBJ1-4; possibly TRBD1 for D (5 bases). There are 13 residues in the CDR3. Trimming took 1 base from V and 7 from J, leaving 10 bases between them. Germline values: CDR1 GTSNPN, CDR2 SVGIG (reference sequence). The chain's CDR3 is CAWSAGALEKLFF. DNA for the CDR3: TGTGCCTGGAGTGCCGGGGCGCTTGAAAAACTGTTTTTT.